Listed below are T cell receptor beta chains from one sample, sequenced in a study of CD8+CD57+ T cells in acquired aplastic anemia. TCRdb called the reads again in MiXCR, with one record for every CDR3 protein. The repertoire includes 150,000 or so distinct CDR3 sequences, around 47% of them detected once, and 3.2% sits in the top ten. The sample was sorted CD4+, CD8+, or CD8+CD57+ T cells (not recorded which) from PBMCs. The origin of the receptors is a human donor with aplastic anemia. The CDR3 runs from the conserved cysteine through the conserved F or W. The D gene is left open where the match is weak. Clone size is stated in some rows and not others, as once, few, many or a class when expanded.

>TRBV3-1|11|many|TRBJ1-1|NA
CASRGGTEAFF
TGTGCCAGCAGGGGGGGTACTGAAGCTTTCTTT
>TRBV20-1|17|NA|TRBJ2-5|TRBD2
CSARDLPTSGTQETQYF
TGCAGTGCTAGAGATCTGCCGACTAGCGGAACTCAAGAGACCCAGTACTTC
>TRBV5-1|15|NA|TRBJ2-2|NA
CASSQGALGSGELVF
TGCGCCAGCAGCCAGGGAGCCCTTGGGTCCGGGGAGCTGGTTTTT
>TRBV10-3|16|few|TRBJ1-6|NA
CAISEQGSSYNSPLHF
TGTGCCATCAGTGAGCAGGGAAGCTCCTATAATTCACCCCTCCACTTT
>TRBV10-3|14|NA|TRBJ2-7|TRBD1
CAVRDRGNTGELYF
TGTGCCGTCAGGGACAGGGGGAACACCGGGGAGCTGTATTTC
>TRBV2|14|NA|TRBJ1-4|NA
CASSGGTTSEKLFF
TGTGCCAGCAGTGGCGGGACCACCAGTGAAAAACTGTTTTTT
>TRBV27|13|many|TRBJ1-2|TRBD1
CASSGRTGRGYTF
TGTGCCAGCAGTGGGAGGACAGGGCGCGGCTACACCTTC
>TRBV2|13|few|TRBJ1-6|NA
CASSDDSNSPLHF
TGTGCCAGCAGTGACGACAGCAATTCACCCCTCCACTTT
>TRBV29-1|13|NA|TRBJ1-1|TRBD1
CSVEVEGASEAFF
TGCAGCGTTGAAGTGGAGGGGGCCTCTGAAGCTTTCTTT
>TRBV2|13|NA|TRBJ1-5|NA
CASTGGAEEPQHF
TGTGCCAGCACCGGGGGCGCAGAAGAGCCCCAGCATTTT
>TRBV7-8|15|NA|TRBJ2-7|NA
CASSTKRDSAYEQYF
TGTGCCAGCAGCACCAAACGGGACTCCGCCTACGAGCAGTACTTC
>TRBV5-4|15|many|TRBJ2-1|TRBD1
CASSLGGQGKNEQFF
TGTGCCAGCAGCTTGGGGGGACAGGGTAAAAATGAGCAGTTCTTC
>TRBV29-1|15|NA|TRBJ2-3|TRBD2
CSVEEGTSGFDTQYF
TGCAGCGTTGAGGAGGGGACTAGCGGCTTCGATACGCAGTATTTT
>TRBV20-1|15|many|TRBJ1-4|TRBD1
CSARDKRDSNEKLFF
TGCAGTGCTAGAGATAAGAGGGACAGCAATGAAAAACTGTTTTTT
>TRBV7-2|13|many|TRBJ1-1|NA
CASSLNKGVEAFF
TGTGCCAGCAGCTTAAATAAAGGAGTTGAAGCTTTCTTT
>TRBV15|14|NA|TRBJ2-7|TRBD1
CATGRDRASYEQYF
TGCGCCACGGGGAGGGACAGGGCTTCCTACGAGCAGTACTTC
>TRBV6-2/TRBV6-3|16|many|TRBJ2-1|NA
CASSYSRGRGHNEQFF
TGTGCCAGCAGTTACTCCAGGGGTAGGGGTCACAATGAGCAGTTCTTC
>TRBV29-1|12|NA|TRBJ2-7|TRBD1
CSVVGTGYEQYF
TGCAGCGTTGTCGGGACAGGATACGAGCAGTACTTC
>TRBV7-7|14|many|TRBJ1-3|TRBD1
CASSPGTGGNTIYF
TGTGCCAGCAGCCCCGGGACAGGGGGAAACACCATATATTTT
>TRBV24-1|15|NA|TRBJ2-3|NA
CATSDSGRGGDTQYF
TGTGCCACCAGTGATTCAGGCAGGGGAGGAGATACGCAGTATTTT
>TRBV5-6|14|NA|TRBJ1-2|NA
CASSLRQLSYGCTF
TGTGCCAGCAGCTTGAGACAGCTTTCCTATGGCTGCACCTTC
>TRBV19|15|many|TRBJ1-4|NA
CASSGGRATNEKLFF
TGTGCCAGTAGTGGAGGGCGTGCGACTAATGAAAAACTGTTTTTT
>TRBV7-2|14|many|TRBJ1-5|TRBD1
CASSPDRGVQPQHF
TGTGCCAGCAGCCCGGACAGGGGGGTACAGCCCCAGCATTTT
>TRBV7-6|21|NA|TRBJ1-5|TRBD1
CASSLLGPLGTGQGPTGTQHF
TGTGCCAGCAGCTTGTTGGGCCCTCTTGGGACAGGGCAGGGACCCACAGGGACCCAGCATTTT
>TRBV4-2|14|many|TRBJ1-1|NA
CASSQDTLKVEAFF
TGTGCCAGCAGCCAAGATACTTTAAAGGTTGAAGCTTTCTTT
>TRBV11-1|14|NA|TRBJ2-1|TRBD2
CASSFGGGYNEQFF
TGTGCCAGCAGCTTTGGCGGGGGGTACAATGAGCAGTTCTTC
>TRBV29-1|14|NA|TRBJ1-5|NA
CSVSTANSNQPQHF
TGCAGCGTTTCAACAGCTAATAGCAATCAGCCCCAGCATTTT
>TRBV29-1|13|NA|TRBJ1-2|TRBD1
CSVAPDRNYGYTF
TGCAGCGTGGCACCGGACAGGAACTATGGCTACACCTTC
>TRBV29-1|14|NA|TRBJ2-5|TRBD1
CSAATGTGRETQYF
TGCAGCGCCGCCACCGGGACAGGGAGAGAGACCCAGTACTTC
>TRBV11-1|17|many|TRBJ1-3|NA
CASSFSLVTASGNTIYF
TGTGCCAGCAGCTTTTCACTAGTTACGGCCTCTGGAAACACCATATATTTT
>TRBV6-1|16|once|TRBJ2-3|NA
CASSRPIGRGTDTQYF
TGTGCCAGCAGTCGTCCGATCGGACGGGGCACAGATACGCAGTATTTT
>TRBV27|13|many|TRBJ2-3|NA
CASSSQGAYTQYF
TGTGCCAGCAGCTCGCAGGGTGCGTATACGCAGTATTTT
>TRBV20-1|12|NA|TRBJ1-2|NA
CSAGGDAYGYTF
TGCAGTGCTGGAGGGGACGCCTATGGCTACACCTTC
>TRBV15|16|NA|TRBJ1-5|NA
CATSREIMGAGQPQHF
TGTGCCACCAGCAGAGAGATAATGGGGGCTGGGCAGCCCCAGCATTTT
>TRBV7-8|14|few|TRBJ1-6|NA
CASRTDTHNSPLHF
TGTGCCAGCAGGACTGACACCCATAATTCACCCCTCCACTTT
>TRBV2|14|many|TRBJ2-2|TRBD2
CASRGLAGAGELFF
TGTGCCAGCAGGGGACTAGCGGGGGCCGGGGAGCTGTTTTTT
>TRBV19|12|many|TRBJ1-6|NA
CASTIGDSPLHF
TGTGCCAGTACTATAGGGGATTCACCCCTCCACTTT
>TRBV15|13|many|TRBJ1-1|TRBD1
CATSRTGGTEAFF
TGTGCCACCAGCAGAACAGGGGGGACTGAAGCTTTCTTT
>TRBV12-5|17|many|TRBJ2-7|TRBD1
CASGPTLSRDSLYEQYF
TGTGCTAGTGGTCCCACGCTTAGCCGGGACAGCCTATACGAGCAGTACTTC
>TRBV25-1|18|many|TRBJ1-1|TRBD1
CASSERLGTGVMNTEAFF
TGTGCCAGCAGTGAAAGGTTAGGGACAGGGGTGATGAACACTGAAGCTTTCTTT
>TRBV7-9|15|NA|TRBJ1-4|TRBD1
CASSLEGTGGEKLFF
TGTGCCAGCAGCTTGGAGGGGACAGGGGGTGAAAAACTGTTTTTT
>TRBV5-6|13|once|TRBJ2-1|TRBD2
CASSAGTSGEQFF
TGTGCCAGCAGCGCCGGGACTAGTGGTGAGCAGTTCTTC
>TRBV19|14|many|TRBJ1-1|NA
CASSYGRGNTEAFF
TGTGCCAGTAGTTACGGTCGGGGGAACACTGAAGCTTTCTTT
>TRBV5-1|16|NA|TRBJ2-3|TRBD2
CASSSTVGGGRFTQYF
TGCGCCAGCAGCTCCACGGTGGGCGGGGGGAGATTTACGCAGTATTTT
>TRBV11-1|16|NA|TRBJ2-7|TRBD1
CASSSGGTGEAYEQYF
TGTGCCAGCAGCTCAGGGGGGACAGGGGAAGCCTACGAGCAGTACTTC
>TRBV10-3|13|NA|TRBJ1-1|TRBD1
CAIRDRENTEAFF
TGTGCCATCAGGGACAGGGAGAACACTGAAGCTTTCTTT
>TRBV29-1|10|NA|TRBJ1-1|NA
CSVSGTEAFF
TGCAGCGTCTCAGGGACTGAAGCTTTCTTT
>TRBV10-1|16|NA|TRBJ2-5|TRBD2
CASSESTGGIIETQYF
TGCGCCAGCAGTGAGTCTACGGGGGGGATCATAGAGACCCAGTACTTC
>TRBV7-2|12|NA|TRBJ1-2|NA
CAWSVSANGYTF
TGTGCCTGGAGTGTAAGTGCTAATGGCTACACCTTC
>TRBV2|15|NA|TRBJ2-1|TRBD2
CARYSGGNTYNEQFF
TGTGCCAGGTATAGCGGGGGGAACACCTACAATGAGCAGTTCTTC
>TRBV7-3|13|NA|TRBJ1-1|NA
CASSLNSQGEAFF
TGTGCCAGCAGCTTAAACTCACAGGGCGAAGCTTTCTTT
>TRBV2|11|NA|TRBJ1-2|NA
CASSEPSGNTF
TGTGCCAGCAGTGAACCCTCTGGAAACACCTTC
>TRBV5-1|13|once|TRBJ1-2|TRBD1
CASKDGTGDGYTF
TGCGCCAGTAAAGACGGGACAGGAGATGGCTACACCTTC
>TRBV9|16|few|TRBJ2-1|TRBD2
CASSNGLGTRAFGQFF
TGTGCCAGCAGCAATGGACTAGGGACTAGGGCGTTTGGGCAGTTCTTC
>TRBV25-1|15|NA|TRBJ1-2|TRBD1
CASSGRTGGNYGYTF
TGTGCCAGCAGTGGCCGCACAGGGGGAAACTATGGCTACACCTTC
>TRBV14|14|many|TRBJ1-2|NA
CASSQEDFNYGYTF
TGTGCCAGCAGCCAAGAGGACTTTAACTATGGCTACACCTTC
>TRBV6-4|14|many|TRBJ2-3|NA
CASSDWRLTDTQYF
TGTGCCAGCAGTGACTGGCGGCTCACAGATACGCAGTATTTT